These 10 T cell receptor beta chains came from one sample sequenced in a study of OX40 agonist ivuxolimab in advanced cancers. The data were produced by immunoSEQ multiplex PCR, yet TCRdb's version contains in-frame clones alone and is incomplete. This table has about 70,000 clones, around nine tenths appearing once. The sample consisted of CD4+ or CD8+ T cells sorted from blood, taken in a trial of the OX40 agonist ivuxolimab. The source of these receptors is an adult with an advanced solid tumor such as melanoma, head and neck, liver or kidney cancer.

CDR3: CASSPGLPHQPQHF. The CDR3 bases are TGTGCCAGCAGCCCGGGACTGCCTCATCAGCCCCAGCATTTT. The gene calls are TRBV7-9 and TRBJ1-5; possible D gene TRBD1, 5 bases. Germline V gives CDR1 SEHNR, CDR2 FQNEAQ (reference sequence). CDR3 length: 14 residues. Between the trimmed V and J ends, which lost 5 bases and 5 bases, there was a span of 13 bases.

The rearrangement joins TRBV6-6 to TRBJ2-2; 8 bases align to TRBD2. The CDR3 totals 14 residues. V was clipped by 5 bases and J by 3 bases; unmatched bases: 2. Germline CDR1 and CDR2: MNHNY and SVGAGI (reference sequence). CDR3 bases: TGTGCCAGCAGTACGGGACTAGACACCGGGGAGCTGTTTTTT. It codes for CASSTGLDTGELFF.

The chain links TRBV7-9 to TRBJ2-1; D not certain. Germline lookup yields CDR1 SEHNR and CDR2 FQNEAQ (reference sequence). The CDR3 sequence is 11 residues long. V was cut by 8 bases and J by 2 bases, with 4 bases left in between. The CDR3 sequence: CASGPYNEQFF. CDR3 in DNA: TGTGCCAGCGGACCCTACAATGAGCAGTTCTTC.

The genes are TRBV30 and TRBJ1-1, with D hard to call. Trimming left V 1 base short and J 1 base short, with 7 bases between. The CDR3 runs to 13 residues. Looked up from germline, CDR1 is GTSNPN and CDR2 is SVGIG (reference sequence). In nucleotides, the CDR3 is TGTGCCTGGAGTGCCCAGTCGAACACTGAAGCTTTCTTT. It is translated as CAWSAQSNTEAFF.

V usage is TRBV11-2 and J usage is TRBJ1-1; a possible D gene is TRBD1 (5 bases). V was trimmed by 0 bases and J by 11 bases, leaving 10 bases between them. CDR1 and CDR2 from the germline V gene are SGHAT and FQNNGV. The CDR3 runs 12 residues. The CDR3 region has the DNA TGTGCCAGCAGCTTAGATCAGGGATGGGCTTTCTTT. Its protein product is CASSLDQGWAFF.

The genes are TRBV15 and TRBJ1-6; 9 nucleotides line up with TRBD1. The V and J ends lost 4 bases and 9 bases, in that order; junction bases with no gene match: 10. CDR1 and CDR2 (germline): LNHNV, YYDKDF (reference sequence). CDR3 length: 16 residues. The chain's CDR3 is CATSIYRGHAGSPLHF. As DNA, the CDR3 is TGTGCCACCAGCATCTACAGGGGGCATGCGGGTTCACCCCTCCACTTT.

V is TRBV7-8 and J is TRBJ2-7; D not resolved. Per germline, CDR1 SGHVS and CDR2 FQNEAQ. V was cut by 3 bases and J by 2 bases, with 14 bases left in between. The CDR3 length is 15 residues. In nucleotides, the CDR3 is TGTGCCAGCAGCTTTTTCTTACGAGGTCCCTACGAGCAGTACTTC. Translation gives CASSFFLRGPYEQYF. The whole variable domain, filled in from reference TRBV7-8 and TRBJ2-7, reads GAGVSQSPRYKVAKRGQDVALRCDPISGHVSLFWYQQALGQGPEFLTYFQNEAQLDKSGLPSDRFFAERPEGSVSTLKIQRTQQEDSAVYLCASSFFLRGPYEQYFGPGTRLTVT.

The V call is TRBV30, the J call TRBJ2-3, with D uncertain. The CDR3 length is 13 residues. Per germline, CDR1 GTSNPN and CDR2 SVGIG (reference sequence). V was pared by 0 bases and J by 5 bases, with 9 bases between. CDR3 in DNA: TGTGCCTGGAGTGTACTAAATCGAGATACGCAGTATTTT. Protein product: CAWSVLNRDTQYF.

The genes are TRBV4-1 and TRBJ2-3; unclear D gene. V was shortened by 1 base and J by 8 bases, with 16 bases between the two germline ends. This CDR3 comprises 15 residues. Germline loops: CDR1 MGHRA, CDR2 YSYEKL. CDR3 in amino acids: CASSQADGGRVTQYF. The CDR3 nucleotides are TGCGCCAGCAGCCAAGCGGACGGCGGTCGGGTTACGCAGTATTTT.

The rearrangement links TRBV7-6 to TRBJ2-1; 10 nucleotides align to TRBD2. The CDR3 has 17 residues. With 6 bases clipped from V and 1 base from J, the junction kept 9 bases outside the gene matches. The germline V gene encodes CDR1 SGHVS and CDR2 FNYEAQ. In DNA, the CDR3 is TGTGCCAGCAGTCCCTCTAGCGGGAGTTTGTCCTACAATGAGCAGTTCTTC. The encoded protein is CASSPSSGSLSYNEQFF.